This passage covers 14 T cell receptor beta chains from one sample sequenced in a study of beta chain features in type 1 diabetes. Reverse transcription of all isolated RNA meant that expressed TCRB transcripts were sequenced. Measured with immunoSEQ multiplex PCR; TCRdb has only the in-frame clones, and not every one. The sample lists about 290,000 clones, approximately 8.1% occurring once. The specimen was central memory CD4+ T cells from blood. The receptors were gathered from a woman in her late teens or twenties in good health.

The gene calls are TRBV6-5 and TRBJ2-1, with D perhaps TRBD2 (5 bases). Germline V gene lookup returns CDR1 MNHEY and CDR2 SVGAGI. There are 15 residues in the CDR3. The germline V and J ends were trimmed by 6 bases and 4 bases, with 16 bases remaining between them. The CDR3 reads CASSHGARVYNEQFF. CDR3 nucleotide sequence: TGTGCCAGCAGCCACGGAGCGAGGGTGTACAATGAGCAGTTCTTC.

The sample holds many counts of this clone. The chain employs TRBV7-2 and TRBJ2-5, with D possibly matching TRBD2 (6 bases). CDR1 and CDR2 from the germline V gene are SGHTA and FQGNSA. CDR3 length: 13 residues. Trimming stripped 3 bases from V and 7 bases from J, with 12 bases between. The CDR3 loop is CASSLEGVGTQYF. The CDR3 region has the DNA TGTGCCAGCAGCTTGGAGGGAGTCGGGACCCAGTACTTC.

This clone was seen only a few times. The chain is built from TRBV9 and TRBJ2-7, with 14 nucleotides matching TRBD2. After removal of 0 bases from V and 0 bases from J, the junction contained 2 bases not matched to a gene. CDR1 and CDR2 from the germline V gene are SGDLS and YYNGEE. This CDR3 has 17 residues. The CDR3, as DNA: TGTGCCAGCAGCGTAGCCGGGACTAGCGGGAGCTCCTACGAGCAGTACTTC. As protein: CASSVAGTSGSSYEQYF.

The chain uses TRBV4-3 and TRBJ2-6; perhaps TRBD1 as D (6 bases). Trimming removed 3 bases at V and 0 bases at J, with 15 bases between. The CDR3 runs 18 residues. Germline V lookup: CDR1 LGHNA, CDR2 YSLEER. CDR3 sequence reads: CASSQRGSPLSGANVLTF. CDR3 bases: TGCGCCAGCAGCCAGAGGGGGAGTCCCCTCTCTGGGGCCAACGTCCTGACTTTC.

This clone was found a few times. J is TRBJ2-1 and V is TRBV18; the D is unclear. Trimming shortened V by 4 bases and J by 3 bases, and 7 bases separated the two germline ends. There are 13 residues in the CDR3. Germline V lookup: CDR1 KGHSH, CDR2 LQKENI. Here the CDR3 DNA reads TGTGCCAGCTCACTAGACCTCTACAATGAGCAGTTCTTC. Encoded protein: CASSLDLYNEQFF.

This clone was seen a few times. This chain connects TRBV7-6 to TRBJ2-5, with 10 bases matching TRBD2. V lost 0 bases and J lost 2; bases outside the gene matches: 6. CDR3 length: 17 amino acids. CDR1 and CDR2 from the germline V gene are SGHVS and FNYEAQ. The DNA for the CDR3 is TGTGCCAGCAGCTTAGCTGCTAGCGGGAGAGGGCAAGAGACCCAGTACTTC. It is translated as CASSLAASGRGQETQYF. The full variable domain, in which reference TRBV7-6 and TRBJ2-5 provide the parts outside the CDR3, is GAGVSQSPRYKVTKRGQDVALRCDPISGHVSLYWYRQALGQGPEFLTYFNYEAQQDKSGLPNDRFSAERPEGSISTLTIQRTEQRDSAMYRCASSLAASGRGQETQYFGPGTRLLVL.

This clone was observed at least ten times. This rearrangement joins TRBV10-3 to TRBJ2-2; tentatively, D is TRBD2 (6 bases). CDR1 is ENHRY, CDR2 SYGVKD, per germline. The V end was cut by 4 bases, the J end by 7 bases, with 13 bases between. There are 14 residues in the CDR3. CDR3 in DNA: TGTGCCATCAGTGCCCTCGGAGGGAACGGGGAGCTGTTTTTT. As protein: CAISALGGNGELFF.

This clone was found a few times. The chain has TRBV25-1 and TRBJ2-5, with D possibly TRBD2 on 6 matching bases. The germline V and J ends were trimmed by 4 bases and 9 bases, with 18 bases remaining between them. Germline V CDR1 and CDR2: MGHDK, SYGVNS. The CDR3 loop spans 14 amino acids. CDR3 coding DNA: TGTGCCAGCAGTGCTTCTGACCGGGCGGGGTCCCAGTACTTC. Its protein product is CASSASDRAGSQYF.

V usage is TRBV7-9 and J usage is TRBJ2-3, with TRBD2 as a possible D gene (6 bases). This CDR3 comprises 16 residues. Germline V gene data show CDR1 as SEHNR and CDR2 as FQNEAQ (reference sequence). The V and J ends lost 3 bases and 3 bases respectively, with 16 bases between them. CDR3 residues: CASSFRGDLRTDTQYF. The CDR3 DNA reads as TGTGCCAGCAGCTTCAGAGGGGACTTGAGAACAGATACGCAGTATTTT.

This clone has just a few counts. The CDR3 sequence: CSAWDRETQYF. CDR3 nucleotides: TGCAGTGCGTGGGACCGGGAGACCCAGTACTTC. The V gene is TRBV20-1, the J gene TRBJ2-5; TRBD1 or TRBD2 may be the D gene (5 bases each). V gave up 6 bases and J gave up 5 bases, with 10 bases separating them. There are 11 residues in the CDR3. Germline V gene lookup returns CDR1 DFQATT and CDR2 SNEGSKA (reference sequence).

This clone was detected only once. V is TRBV4-2 and J is TRBJ2-6; D not resolved. CDR3 size: 14 residues. Germline CDR1 reads LGHNA; CDR2 reads YNFKEQ. Trimming stripped 6 bases from V and 1 base from J, with 7 bases between. The CDR3 sequence: CASSRQSGANVLTF. The DNA of the CDR3 is TGTGCCAGCAGTCGCCAGTCTGGGGCCAACGTCCTGACTTTC.

In this sample, this clone turned up a few times. The genes are TRBV18 and TRBJ2-4, with unresolved D. V was pared by 3 bases and J by 4 bases, with 13 bases between. This CDR3 is built from 15 residues. Germline loops: CDR1 KGHSH, CDR2 LQKENI. This chain's CDR3 is CASSPTTESKNIQYF. CDR3 coding DNA: TGTGCCAGCTCACCCACCACCGAATCAAAAAACATTCAGTACTTC.

This chain links TRBV5-4 with TRBJ1-1; D unclear. The V end was cut by 4 bases, the J end by 1 base, with 14 bases between. This CDR3 has 15 amino acids. Germline V gene lookup returns CDR1 SGHNT and CDR2 YYREEE (reference sequence). The CDR3 coding sequence is TGTGCCAGCAGCCCGGAGCCTGAGGCGAACACTGAAGCTTTCTTT. This codes for CASSPEPEANTEAFF.

V and J are TRBV30 and TRBJ2-2; perhaps TRBD1 as D (5 bases). Between the trimmed V and J ends, which lost 6 bases and 6 bases, there was a span of 11 bases. This CDR3 contains 12 residues. Germline values: CDR1 GTSNPN, CDR2 SVGIG (reference sequence). In nucleotides, the CDR3 is TGTGCCTGTGCTTGGACATCCGGGGAGCTGTTTTTT. Protein sequence: CACAWTSGELFF. Variable domain in full (rest from reference TRBV30 and TRBJ2-2): SQTIHQWPATLVQPVGSPLSLECTVEGTSNPNLYWYRQAAGRGLQLLFYSVGIGQISSEVPQNLSASRPQDRQFILSSKKLLLSDSGFYLCACAWTSGELFFGEGSRLTVL.